This TCR beta chain derives from a study of blood T cell repertoires in COVID-19. Study-level background: COVID-19 samples from acute and convalescent phases originated in the United States, Italy and Spain. Sources were T cells, B-cell-depleted T cells, or PBMCs; the material itself was cDNA or gDNA.

How the authors handled the data: Quantification of nucleated cells was approximated via reference gene primer amplification. This table comes from immunoSEQ multiplex PCR, and its TCRdb copy is limited to in-frame clones, with some not included. D and trimming come from the DNA, and the V and J calls and clone size come from that table. Of 45,000 to 70,000 clones in the sample, over 75% were seen once. Germline CDR1 and CDR2: KGHDR and SFDVKD. CDR3 length: 14 residues. The ends lost 3 bases at V and 8 bases at J; junction bases unmatched: 5. This clonotype was obtained from a man in his 60s with acute or convalescent COVID-19. Sequences were obtained from peripheral blood. V usage is TRBV24-1 and J usage is TRBJ2-1; 8 positions agree with TRBD1. The CDR3, as DNA: TGTGCCACCAGTGATACAGGGGGTTTTGATGAGCAGTTCTTC. It translates to CATSDTGGFDEQFF.